Sequencing of this TCR beta chain was carried out in a study of T cells in Graves' hyperthyroidism and ophthalmopathy. About the study: Peripheral blood collection took place at initial diagnosis, before any treatment. Study results and caveats: Most clonotypes that expanded in the thyroid above 0.001 also showed up in blood.

Diagnosis rested on symptoms, serum thyroxine and TRAb, thyroid ultrasound, and orbital computed tomography. Fresh peripheral blood, 7.5 to 10 ml, was the source of the PBMCs. Trimming removed 4 bases from V and 5 bases from J, with 9 bases in between. The CDR3 is 13 residues long. The germline V gene has CDR1 LNHDA and CDR2 SQIVND (reference sequence). Researchers took RNA transcripts and amplified the TCR beta CDR3 regions from them. First-round RT-PCR with HTBI primers amplified the TCR CDR3 region. TCRdb passed the multiplex PCR reads through MiXCR, listing each CDR3 protein once. The repertoire holds fewer than 650,000 distinct CDR3 sequences, approximately 15% seen once, with under 7% in the top ten. The table lists this clonotype with many counts. Its cognate antigen is unknown.

Sequencing was carried out using blood. This clonotype was sampled from a woman aged 25 to 39 with Graves' hyperthyroidism that later progressed to Graves' ophthalmopathy. This chain uses TRBV19 with TRBJ2-1, with D possibly TRBD2 on 5 matching bases. The CDR3 reads CASSTPADNEQFF. The CDR3 DNA is TGTGCCAGTAGTACCCCAGCGGACAATGAGCAGTTCTTC. Complete variable domain (other parts from reference TRBV19 and TRBJ2-1): DGGITQSPKYLFRKEGQNVTLSCEQNLNHDAMYWYRQDPGQGLRLIYYSQIVNDFQKGDIAEGYSVSREKKESFPLTVTSAQKNPTAFYLCASSTPADNEQFFGPGTRLTVL.